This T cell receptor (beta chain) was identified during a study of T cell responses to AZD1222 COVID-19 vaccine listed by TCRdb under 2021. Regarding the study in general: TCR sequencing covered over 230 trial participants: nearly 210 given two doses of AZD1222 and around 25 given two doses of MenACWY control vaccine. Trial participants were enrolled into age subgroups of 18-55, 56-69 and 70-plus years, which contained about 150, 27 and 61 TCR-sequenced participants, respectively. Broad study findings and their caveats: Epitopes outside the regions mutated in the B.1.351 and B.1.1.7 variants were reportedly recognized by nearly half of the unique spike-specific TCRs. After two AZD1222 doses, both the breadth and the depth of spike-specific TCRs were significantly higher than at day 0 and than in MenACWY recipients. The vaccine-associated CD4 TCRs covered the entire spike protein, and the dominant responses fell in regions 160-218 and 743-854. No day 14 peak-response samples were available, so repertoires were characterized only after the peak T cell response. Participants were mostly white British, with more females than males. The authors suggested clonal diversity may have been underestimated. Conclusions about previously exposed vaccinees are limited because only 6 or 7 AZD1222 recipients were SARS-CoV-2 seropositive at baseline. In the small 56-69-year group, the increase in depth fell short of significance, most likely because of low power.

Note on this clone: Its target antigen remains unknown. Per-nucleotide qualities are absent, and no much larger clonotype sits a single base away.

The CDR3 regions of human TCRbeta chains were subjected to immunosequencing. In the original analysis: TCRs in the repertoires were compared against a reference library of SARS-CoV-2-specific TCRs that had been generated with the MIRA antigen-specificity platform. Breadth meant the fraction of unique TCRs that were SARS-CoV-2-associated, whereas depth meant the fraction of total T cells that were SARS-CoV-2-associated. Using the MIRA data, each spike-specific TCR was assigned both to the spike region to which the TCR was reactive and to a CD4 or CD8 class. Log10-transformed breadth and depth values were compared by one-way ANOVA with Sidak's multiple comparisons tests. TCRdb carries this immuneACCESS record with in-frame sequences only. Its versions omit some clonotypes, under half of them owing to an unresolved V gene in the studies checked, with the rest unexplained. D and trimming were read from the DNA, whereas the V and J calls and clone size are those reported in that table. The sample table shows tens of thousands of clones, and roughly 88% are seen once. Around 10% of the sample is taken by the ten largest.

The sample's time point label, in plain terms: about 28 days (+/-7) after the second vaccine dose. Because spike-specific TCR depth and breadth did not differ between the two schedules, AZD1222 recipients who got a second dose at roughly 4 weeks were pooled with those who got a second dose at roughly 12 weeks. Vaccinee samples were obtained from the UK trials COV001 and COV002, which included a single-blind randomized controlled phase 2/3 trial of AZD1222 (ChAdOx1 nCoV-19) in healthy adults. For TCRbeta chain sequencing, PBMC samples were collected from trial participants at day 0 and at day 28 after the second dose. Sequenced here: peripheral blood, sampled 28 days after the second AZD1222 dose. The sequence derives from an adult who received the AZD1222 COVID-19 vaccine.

The bases read TGTGCTAGTCGCCAACCGGGACAGGGATATCAGCCCCAGCATTTT. This is translated as CASRQPGQGYQPQHF. The V and J segments used are TRBV12-5 and TRBJ1-5, with TRBD1 identical over 9 junction bases. The CDR3 runs 15 amino acids, cysteine and phenylalanine included. CDR3 DNA only is kept here, 45 bases in frame from base 1. From a lookup of the germline V gene, CDR1 and CDR2 are LGHNT and FRNRAP. V is pruned by 8 bases and J by 5 bases, leaving 10 bases of the junction without a gene match.